This T cell receptor beta chain was profiled in a study of cytomegalovirus exposure and HLA in healthy donors. Trimming cost V 6 bases and J 2 bases, with 10 bases left between them. CDR3 length equals 13 residues. The germline gives CDR1 LGHNA, CDR2 YNFKEQ. Sequencing used immunoSEQ multiplex PCR; TCRdb keeps in-frame clones, though not all of them. The sample lists some 260,000 clones, roughly 87% seen once, with around 12% in the top ten. Study outcomes and limitations: Despite most TCR sequences being rare, some public TCRs occurred in many donors.

Remarks on this clone: Its cognate antigen is unknown.

The receptor comes from a man aged 18 to 30 in good health and CMV-seropositive. The specimen sequenced was PBMCs. V and J are TRBV4-2 and TRBJ1-1; no definite D call. In nucleotides, the CDR3 is TGTGCCAGCAGTTCTACGGATAACACTGAAGCTTTCTTT. Amino acid sequence: CASSSTDNTEAFF.